This T cell receptor (beta chain) is drawn from a study of vaccination and CD4 T cells after COVID-19. Study background: Typically, post-vaccine samples were obtained a median around 72 days after dose two, within a range of 14 to 241. Researchers treated cells with overlapping spike peptides taken from SARS-CoV-2, HCoV-NL63, HCoV-OC43 and HCoV-229E.

With respect to this clonotype: Antigen unknown.

Treatment denoted: 10-day PBMC culture with coronavirus spike peptide pools or control peptides (ViraFEST assay). Negative selection separated CD4+ T cells from roughly nine-day cultures. Cultured CD4+ T cell DNA was sequenced using the Oncomine TCR Beta short-read assay. TCRdb passed the PCR reads through MiXCR, listing each CDR3 protein once. The top ten hold approximately 35% of the sample, which has over 5,500 distinct CDR3 sequences, around 60% seen once. The germline V gene has CDR1 KGHDR and CDR2 SFDVKD. V lost 4 bases and J lost 6; bases outside the gene matches: 4. This CDR3 has 14 amino acids.

Specimen: CD4+ T cells from blood, cultured in vitro. The receptor's source is a human donor who had recovered from COVID-19. This chain connects TRBV24-1 to TRBJ2-1, with 8 bases aligning to TRBD2. The CDR3 here is CATSDPGTSNEQFF. CDR3 bases: TGTGCCACCAGTGACCCTGGGACTAGCAATGAGCAGTTCTTC.